The present T cell receptor (beta chain) was sequenced within a study of tumour-infiltrating T cells in Burkitt lymphoma. Study at large: Productive clonality predicted overall and progression-free survival. The study's findings and limits: Many Burkitt lymphoma patients shared several public clonotypes.

This table comes from immunoSEQ multiplex PCR, and its TCRdb copy is limited to in-frame clones, with some not included. This table has about 46,000 clones, 31% appearing once. On this clone itself: Its target is not known.

CDR1 is SEHNR and CDR2 is FQNEAQ in the germline V gene (reference sequence). The V and J ends lost 6 bases and 1 base respectively, with 12 bases between them. This CDR3 has 15 residues. This sequence was found in a human donor with Burkitt lymphoma. Sequencing was performed on tumor tissue. The rearrangement joins TRBV7-9 to TRBJ2-2; D not certain. CDR3 in DNA: TGTGCCAGCAGTCTCGGGTGGGAGAACACCGGGGAGCTGTTTTTT. Translation: CASSLGWENTGELFF. The whole variable domain, filled in from reference TRBV7-9 and TRBJ2-2, reads DTGVSQNPRHKITKRGQNVTFRCDPISEHNRLYWYRQTLGQGPEFLTYFQNEAQLEKSRLLSDRFSAERPKGSFSTLEIQRTEQGDSAMYLCASSLGWENTGELFFGEGSRLTVL.